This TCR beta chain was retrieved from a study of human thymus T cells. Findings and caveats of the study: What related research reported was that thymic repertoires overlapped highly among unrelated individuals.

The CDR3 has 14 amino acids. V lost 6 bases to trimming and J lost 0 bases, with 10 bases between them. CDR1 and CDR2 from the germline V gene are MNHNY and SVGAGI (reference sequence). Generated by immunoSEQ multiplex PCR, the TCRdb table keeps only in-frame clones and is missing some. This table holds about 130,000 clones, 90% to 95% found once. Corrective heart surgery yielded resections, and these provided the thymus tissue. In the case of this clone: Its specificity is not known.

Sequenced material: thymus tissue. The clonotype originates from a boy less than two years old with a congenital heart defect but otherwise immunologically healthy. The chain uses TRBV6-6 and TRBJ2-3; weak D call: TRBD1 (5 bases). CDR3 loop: CASRPTVSTDTQYF. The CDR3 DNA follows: TGTGCCAGCAGACCGACAGTGAGCACAGATACGCAGTATTTT.